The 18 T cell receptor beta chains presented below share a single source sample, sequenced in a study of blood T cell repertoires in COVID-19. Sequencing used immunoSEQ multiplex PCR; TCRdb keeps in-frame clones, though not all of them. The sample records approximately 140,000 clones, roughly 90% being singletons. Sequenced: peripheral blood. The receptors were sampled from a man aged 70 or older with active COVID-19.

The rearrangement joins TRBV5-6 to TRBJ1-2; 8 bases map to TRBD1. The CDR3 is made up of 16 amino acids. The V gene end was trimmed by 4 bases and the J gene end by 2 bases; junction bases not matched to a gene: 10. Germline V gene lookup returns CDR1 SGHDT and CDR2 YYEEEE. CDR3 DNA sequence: TGTGCCAGCAGCATCCGGACCGGGGACAGGAACTATGGCTACACCTTC. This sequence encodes CASSIRTGDRNYGYTF.

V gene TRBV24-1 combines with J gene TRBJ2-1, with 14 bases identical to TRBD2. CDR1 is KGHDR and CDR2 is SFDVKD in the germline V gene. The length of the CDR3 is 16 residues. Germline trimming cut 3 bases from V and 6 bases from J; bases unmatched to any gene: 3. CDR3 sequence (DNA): TGTGCCACCAGTGATCGGACTAGCGGGAGGTCCAATGAGCAGTTCTTC. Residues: CATSDRTSGRSNEQFF.

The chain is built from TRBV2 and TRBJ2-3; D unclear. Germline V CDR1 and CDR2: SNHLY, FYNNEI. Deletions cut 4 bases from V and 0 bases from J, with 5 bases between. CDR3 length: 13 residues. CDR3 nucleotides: TGTGCCAGCAGTGGCGAGAGCACAGATACGCAGTATTTT. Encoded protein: CASSGESTDTQYF.

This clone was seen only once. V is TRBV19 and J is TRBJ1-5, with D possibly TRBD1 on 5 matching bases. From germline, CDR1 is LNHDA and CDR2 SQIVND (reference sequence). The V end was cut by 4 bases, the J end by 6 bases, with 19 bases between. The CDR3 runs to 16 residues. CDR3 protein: CASSTVGHLGLQPQHF. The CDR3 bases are TGTGCCAGTAGTACGGTTGGACACCTGGGTCTTCAGCCCCAGCATTTT.

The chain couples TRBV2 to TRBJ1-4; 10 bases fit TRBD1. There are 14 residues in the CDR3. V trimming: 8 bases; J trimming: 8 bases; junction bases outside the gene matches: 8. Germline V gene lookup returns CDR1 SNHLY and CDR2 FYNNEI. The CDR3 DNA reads TGTGCCAGCGCGGGGGGGACAGGGGCAGAAAAACTGTTTTTT. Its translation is CASAGGTGAEKLFF. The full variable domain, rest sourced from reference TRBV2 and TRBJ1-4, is EPEVTQTPSHQVTQMGQEVILRCVPISNHLYFYWYRQILGQKVEFLVSFYNNEISEKSEIFDDQFSVERPDGSNFTLKIRSTKLEDSAMYFCASAGGTGAEKLFFGSGTQLSVL.

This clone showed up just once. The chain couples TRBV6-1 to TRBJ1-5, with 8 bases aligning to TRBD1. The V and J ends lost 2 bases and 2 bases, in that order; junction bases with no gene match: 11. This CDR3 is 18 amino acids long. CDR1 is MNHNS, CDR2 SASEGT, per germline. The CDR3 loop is CASSERGQALRGNQPQHF. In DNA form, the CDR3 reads TGTGCCAGCAGTGAAAGGGGACAGGCCCTGAGAGGCAATCAGCCCCAGCATTTT.

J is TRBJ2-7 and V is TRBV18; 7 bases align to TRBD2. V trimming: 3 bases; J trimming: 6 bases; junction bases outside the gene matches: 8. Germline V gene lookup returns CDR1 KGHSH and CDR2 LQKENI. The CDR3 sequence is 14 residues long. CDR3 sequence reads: CASSPGEGLSEQYF. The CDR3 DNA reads TGTGCCAGCTCACCCGGGGAGGGTTTGAGCGAGCAGTACTTC.

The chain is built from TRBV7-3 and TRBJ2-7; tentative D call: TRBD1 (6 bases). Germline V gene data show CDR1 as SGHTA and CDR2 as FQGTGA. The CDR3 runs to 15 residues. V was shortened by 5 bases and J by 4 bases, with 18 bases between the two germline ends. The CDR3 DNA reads TGTGCCAGCAGCCTCAGGGGTGGCAGGGAATACGAGCAGTACTTC. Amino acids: CASSLRGGREYEQYF.

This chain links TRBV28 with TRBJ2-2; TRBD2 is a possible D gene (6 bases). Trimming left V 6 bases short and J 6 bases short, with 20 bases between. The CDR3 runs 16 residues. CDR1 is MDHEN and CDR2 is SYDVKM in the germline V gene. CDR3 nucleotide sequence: TGTGCCAGCAGCCGCCGGAGGGCGGGAAGGGCCGGGGAGCTGTTTTTT. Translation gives CASSRRRAGRAGELFF.

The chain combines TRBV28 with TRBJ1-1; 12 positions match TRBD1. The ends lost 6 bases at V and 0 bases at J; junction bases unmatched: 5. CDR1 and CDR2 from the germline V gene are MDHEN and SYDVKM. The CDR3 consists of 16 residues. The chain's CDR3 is CASRRGTGGLNTEAFF. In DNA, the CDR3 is TGTGCCAGCAGAAGAGGGACAGGGGGCTTGAACACTGAAGCTTTCTTT.

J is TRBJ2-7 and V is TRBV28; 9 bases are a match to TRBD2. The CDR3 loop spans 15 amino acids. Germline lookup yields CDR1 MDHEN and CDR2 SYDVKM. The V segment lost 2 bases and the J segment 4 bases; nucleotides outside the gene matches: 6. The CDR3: CASSLAGGARYEQYF. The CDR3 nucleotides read TGTGCCAGCAGTTTAGCGGGAGGGGCTAGGTACGAGCAGTACTTC.

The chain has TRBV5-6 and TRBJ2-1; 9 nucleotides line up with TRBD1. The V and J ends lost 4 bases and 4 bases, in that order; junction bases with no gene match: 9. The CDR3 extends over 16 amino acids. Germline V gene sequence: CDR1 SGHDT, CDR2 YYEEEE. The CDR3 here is CASSRADRGSYNEQFF. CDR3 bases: TGTGCCAGCAGCCGCGCCGACAGGGGGTCTTACAATGAGCAGTTCTTC.

CDR3 sequence: CATGVRTGNQPQHF. CDR3 bases: TGTGCCACGGGTGTTCGGACAGGGAATCAGCCCCAGCATTTT. This chain links TRBV15 with TRBJ1-5; 8 bases map to TRBD1. This CDR3 comprises 14 residues. CDR1 is LNHNV and CDR2 is YYDKDF in the germline V gene (reference sequence). Losses at the gene ends were 9 bases for V and 4 bases for J; bases not matched to a gene: 8.

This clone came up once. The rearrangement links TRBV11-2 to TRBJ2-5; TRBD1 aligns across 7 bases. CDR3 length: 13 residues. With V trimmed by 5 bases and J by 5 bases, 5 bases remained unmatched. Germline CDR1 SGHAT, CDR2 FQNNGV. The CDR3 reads CASSLTGLETQYF. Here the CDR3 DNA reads TGTGCCAGCAGCCTGACAGGGTTGGAGACCCAGTACTTC. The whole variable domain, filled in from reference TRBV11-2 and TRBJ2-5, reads EAGVAQSPRYKIIEKRQSVAFWCNPISGHATLYWYQQILGQGPKLLIQFQNNGVVDDSQLPKDRFSAERLKGVDSTLKIQPAKLEDSAVYLCASSLTGLETQYFGPGTRLLVL.

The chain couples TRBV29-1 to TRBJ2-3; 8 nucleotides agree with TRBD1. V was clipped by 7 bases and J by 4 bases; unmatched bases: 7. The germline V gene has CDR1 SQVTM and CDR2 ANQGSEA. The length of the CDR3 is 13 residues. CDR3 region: CSAQTGAPDTQYF. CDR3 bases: TGCAGCGCCCAGACAGGGGCCCCAGATACGCAGTATTTT.

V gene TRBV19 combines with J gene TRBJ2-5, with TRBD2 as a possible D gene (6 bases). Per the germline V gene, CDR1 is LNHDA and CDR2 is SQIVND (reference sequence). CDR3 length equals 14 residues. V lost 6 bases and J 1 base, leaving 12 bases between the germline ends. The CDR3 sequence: CASRPRGAQETQYF. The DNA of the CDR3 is TGTGCCAGTAGACCCCGCGGGGCCCAAGAGACCCAGTACTTC.

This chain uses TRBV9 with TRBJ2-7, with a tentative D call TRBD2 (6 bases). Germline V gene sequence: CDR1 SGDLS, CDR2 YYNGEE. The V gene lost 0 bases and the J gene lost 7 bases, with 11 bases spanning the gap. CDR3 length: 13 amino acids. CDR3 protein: CASSVARGGEQYF. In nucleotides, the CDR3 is TGTGCCAGCAGCGTAGCGAGGGGAGGAGAGCAGTACTTC.

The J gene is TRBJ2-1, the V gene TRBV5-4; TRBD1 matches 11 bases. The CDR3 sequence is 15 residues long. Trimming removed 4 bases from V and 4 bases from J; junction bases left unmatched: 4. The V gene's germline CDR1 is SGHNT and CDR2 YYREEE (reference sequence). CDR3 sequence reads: CASSPGTGGYNEQFF. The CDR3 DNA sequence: TGTGCCAGCAGCCCTGGGACAGGGGGTTACAATGAGCAGTTCTTC.